The source of this TCR beta chain is a study of early stage breast cancer tumors. Study at large: Under 10 ER+/PR+/HER2- tumors were invasive ductal; a few were invasive lobular. Each sample averaged around 9.5-fold read coverage. Findings and limits, study-wide: Enriched TCRB sequences shared across patients were mostly commonly generated sequences. Compared with adjacent normal breast tissue, tumors showed 2 to 3-fold greater T cell density and higher clonality.

This clone is a singleton in its sample. The antigen is undetermined. Only in-frame clones appear in the TCRdb table, and some are missing; sequencing was by immunoSEQ multiplex PCR. This table holds some 72,000 clones, roughly 80% found once. The source of this sequence is a person aged 55 to 75 with breast cancer. The specimen sequenced was blood.

Written as DNA, the CDR3 is TGTGCCAGCAGCTTCCTGACTAGCGGGAACACCGGGGAGCTGTTTTTT. This sequence encodes CASSFLTSGNTGELFF. The V call is TRBV5-6, the J call TRBJ2-2, with TRBD2 matching 9 bases. After removal of 2 bases from V and 1 base from J, the junction contained 3 bases not matched to a gene. Germline V gene data show CDR1 as SGHDT and CDR2 as YYEEEE. The CDR3 covers 16 residues.